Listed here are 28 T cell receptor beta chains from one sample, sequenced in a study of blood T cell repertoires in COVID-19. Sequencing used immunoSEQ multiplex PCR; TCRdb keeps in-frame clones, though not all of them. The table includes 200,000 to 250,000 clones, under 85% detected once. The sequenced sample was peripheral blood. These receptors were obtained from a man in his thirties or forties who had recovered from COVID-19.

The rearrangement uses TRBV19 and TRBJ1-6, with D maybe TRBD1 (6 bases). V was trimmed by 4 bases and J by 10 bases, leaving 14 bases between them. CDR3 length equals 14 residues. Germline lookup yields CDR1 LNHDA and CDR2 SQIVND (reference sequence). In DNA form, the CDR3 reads TGTGCCAGTAGTACTGGGGGCCTCGAGTCACCCCTCCACTTT. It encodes CASSTGGLESPLHF.

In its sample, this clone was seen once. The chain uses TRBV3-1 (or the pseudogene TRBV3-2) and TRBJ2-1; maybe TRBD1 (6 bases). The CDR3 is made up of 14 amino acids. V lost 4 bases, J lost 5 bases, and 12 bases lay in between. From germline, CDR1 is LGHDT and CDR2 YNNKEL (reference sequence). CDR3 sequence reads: CASSPGQLHNEQFF. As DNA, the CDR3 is TGTGCCAGCAGCCCAGGACAGCTACACAATGAGCAGTTCTTC.

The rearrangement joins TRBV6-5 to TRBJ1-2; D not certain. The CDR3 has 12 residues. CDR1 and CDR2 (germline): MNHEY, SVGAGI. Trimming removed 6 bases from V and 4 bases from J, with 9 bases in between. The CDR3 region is CASSASFYGYTF. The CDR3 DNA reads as TGTGCCAGCAGCGCGAGCTTCTATGGCTACACCTTC.

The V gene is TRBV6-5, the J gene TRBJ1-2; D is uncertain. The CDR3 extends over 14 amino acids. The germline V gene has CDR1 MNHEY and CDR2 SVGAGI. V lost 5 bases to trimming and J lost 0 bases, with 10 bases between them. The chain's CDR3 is CASSNGVANYGYTF. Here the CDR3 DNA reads TGTGCCAGCAGTAACGGGGTAGCTAACTATGGCTACACCTTC.

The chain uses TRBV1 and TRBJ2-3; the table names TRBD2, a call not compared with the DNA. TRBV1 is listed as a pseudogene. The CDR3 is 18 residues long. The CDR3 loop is CTSSHGTSGGPSTDTQYF. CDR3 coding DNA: TGCACCAGCAGCCACGGGACTAGCGGGGGGCCCAGCACAGATACGCAGTATTTT.

In DNA, the CDR3 is TGTGCCAGCAGTTCCCCAACCGGGTTTAACTATGGCTACACCTTC. It encodes CASSSPTGFNYGYTF. The genes are TRBV6-5 and TRBJ1-2; D gene unclear. The CDR3 length is 15 residues. CDR1 is MNHEY, CDR2 SVGAGI, per germline. Trimming shortened V by 4 bases and J by 1 base, and 13 bases separated the two germline ends.

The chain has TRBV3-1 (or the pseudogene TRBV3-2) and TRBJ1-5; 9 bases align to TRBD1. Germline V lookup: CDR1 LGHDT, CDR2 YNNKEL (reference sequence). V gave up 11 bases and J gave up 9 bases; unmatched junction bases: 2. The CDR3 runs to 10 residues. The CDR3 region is CALQGAPQHF. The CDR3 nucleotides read TGTGCCCTACAGGGGGCGCCCCAGCATTTT.

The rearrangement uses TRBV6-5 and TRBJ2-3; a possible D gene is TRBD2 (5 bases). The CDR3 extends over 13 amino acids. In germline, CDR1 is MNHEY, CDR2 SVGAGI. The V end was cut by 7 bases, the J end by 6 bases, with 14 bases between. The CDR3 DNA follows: TGTGCCAGCATCGAGCGGCCCCGGGATACGCAGTATTTT. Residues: CASIERPRDTQYF.

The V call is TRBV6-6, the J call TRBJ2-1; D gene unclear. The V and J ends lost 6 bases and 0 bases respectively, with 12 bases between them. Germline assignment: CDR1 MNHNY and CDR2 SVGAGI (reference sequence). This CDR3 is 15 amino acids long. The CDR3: CASSPSVFSYNEQFF. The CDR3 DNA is TGTGCCAGCAGCCCCTCCGTGTTCTCCTACAATGAGCAGTTCTTC.

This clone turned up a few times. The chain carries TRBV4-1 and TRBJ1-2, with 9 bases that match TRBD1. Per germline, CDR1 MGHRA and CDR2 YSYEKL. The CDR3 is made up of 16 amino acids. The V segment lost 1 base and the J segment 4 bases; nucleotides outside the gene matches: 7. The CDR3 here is CASSQGSTGGAYGYTF. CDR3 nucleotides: TGCGCCAGCAGCCAAGGCTCAACAGGGGGCGCCTATGGCTACACCTTC.

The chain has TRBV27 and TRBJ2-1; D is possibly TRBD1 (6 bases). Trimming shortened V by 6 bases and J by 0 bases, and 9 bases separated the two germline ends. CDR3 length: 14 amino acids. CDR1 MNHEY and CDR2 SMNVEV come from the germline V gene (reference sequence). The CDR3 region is CASSLTGSYNEQFF. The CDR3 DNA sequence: TGTGCCAGCAGCCTGACAGGCTCCTACAATGAGCAGTTCTTC.

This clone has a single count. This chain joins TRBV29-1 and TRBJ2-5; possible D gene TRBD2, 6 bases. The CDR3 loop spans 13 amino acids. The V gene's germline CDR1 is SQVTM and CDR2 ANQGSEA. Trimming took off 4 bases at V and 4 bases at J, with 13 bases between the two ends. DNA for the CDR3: TGCAGCGTTGGGGGGGTTCGGCTAGAGACCCAGTACTTC. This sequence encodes CSVGGVRLETQYF.

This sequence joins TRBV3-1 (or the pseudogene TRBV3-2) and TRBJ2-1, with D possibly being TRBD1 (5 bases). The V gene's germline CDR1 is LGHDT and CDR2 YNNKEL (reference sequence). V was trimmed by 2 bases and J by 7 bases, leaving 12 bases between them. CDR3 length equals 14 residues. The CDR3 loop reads CASSQTTVSNEQFF. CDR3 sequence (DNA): TGTGCCAGCAGCCAAACGACAGTTTCGAATGAGCAGTTCTTC.

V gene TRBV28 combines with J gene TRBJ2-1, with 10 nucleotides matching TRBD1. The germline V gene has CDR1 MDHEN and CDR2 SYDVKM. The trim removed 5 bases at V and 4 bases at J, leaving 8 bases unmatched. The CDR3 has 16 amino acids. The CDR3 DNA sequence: TGTGCCAGCAGTACCTGGACAGGGGGGGCATACAATGAGCAGTTCTTC. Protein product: CASSTWTGGAYNEQFF.

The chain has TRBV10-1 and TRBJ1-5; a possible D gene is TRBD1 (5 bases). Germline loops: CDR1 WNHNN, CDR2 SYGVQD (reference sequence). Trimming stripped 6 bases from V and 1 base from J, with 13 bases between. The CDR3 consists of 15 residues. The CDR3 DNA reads TGCGCCAGCAGCCCTACACAGGACAGCAATCAGCCCCAGCATTTT. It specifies CASSPTQDSNQPQHF.

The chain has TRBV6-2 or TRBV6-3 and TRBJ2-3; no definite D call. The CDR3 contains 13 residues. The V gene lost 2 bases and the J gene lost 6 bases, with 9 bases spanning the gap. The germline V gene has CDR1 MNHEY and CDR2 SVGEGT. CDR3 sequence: CASSYQARDTQYF. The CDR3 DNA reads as TGTGCCAGCAGTTACCAAGCTAGGGATACGCAGTATTTT.

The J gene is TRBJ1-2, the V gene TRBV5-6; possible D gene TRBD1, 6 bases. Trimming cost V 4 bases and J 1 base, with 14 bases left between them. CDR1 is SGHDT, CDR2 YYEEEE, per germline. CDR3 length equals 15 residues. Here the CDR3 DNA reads TGTGCCAGCAGCCCATCGGACAGAGATAACTATGGCTACACCTTC. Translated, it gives CASSPSDRDNYGYTF.

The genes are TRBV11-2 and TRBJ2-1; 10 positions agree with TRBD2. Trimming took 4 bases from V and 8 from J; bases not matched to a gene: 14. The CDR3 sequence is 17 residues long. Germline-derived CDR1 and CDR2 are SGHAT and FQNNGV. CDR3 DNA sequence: TGTGCCAGCAGCTCGACTTCAGCGGGGGGGCCAATCGATGAGCAGTTCTTC. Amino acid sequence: CASSSTSAGGPIDEQFF.

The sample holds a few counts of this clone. Here the CDR3 DNA reads TGTGCCAGTATCCCACAGGGTGGGAACTATCAGCCCCAGCATTTT. Protein: CASIPQGGNYQPQHF. The gene calls are TRBV19 and TRBJ1-5, with D possibly matching TRBD1 (6 bases). Trimming stripped 7 bases from V and 5 bases from J, with 18 bases between. This CDR3 region has 15 residues. Germline-derived CDR1 and CDR2 are LNHDA and SQIVND (reference sequence).

This chain's CDR3 is CASSEARVGGEQFF. CDR3 DNA: TGTGCCAGCAGTGAAGCACGGGTGGGAGGTGAGCAGTTCTTC. The V gene is TRBV6-1, the J gene TRBJ2-1; weak D call: TRBD2 (6 bases). The CDR3 has 14 amino acids. Germline CDR1 MNHNS, CDR2 SASEGT. V was shortened by 0 bases and J by 9 bases, with 12 bases between the two germline ends.

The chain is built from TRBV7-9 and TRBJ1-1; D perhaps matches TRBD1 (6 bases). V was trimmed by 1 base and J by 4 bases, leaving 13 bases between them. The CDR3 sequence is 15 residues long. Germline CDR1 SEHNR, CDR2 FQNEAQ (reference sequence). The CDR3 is CASSLGQGMSTEAFF. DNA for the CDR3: TGTGCCAGCAGCTTAGGGCAGGGGATGAGCACTGAAGCTTTCTTT.

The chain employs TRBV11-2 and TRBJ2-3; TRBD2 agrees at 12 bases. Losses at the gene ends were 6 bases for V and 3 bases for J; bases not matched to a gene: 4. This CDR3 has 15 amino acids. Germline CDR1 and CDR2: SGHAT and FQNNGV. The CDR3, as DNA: TGTGCCAGCAGGCGGCTAGCGGGGGGGACAGATACGCAGTATTTT. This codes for CASRRLAGGTDTQYF.

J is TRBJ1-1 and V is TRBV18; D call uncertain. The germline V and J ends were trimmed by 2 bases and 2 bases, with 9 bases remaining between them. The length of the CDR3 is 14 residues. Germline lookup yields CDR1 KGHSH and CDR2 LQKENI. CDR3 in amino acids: CASSPIPGNTEAFF. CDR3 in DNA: TGTGCCAGCTCACCAATCCCGGGAAACACTGAAGCTTTCTTT.

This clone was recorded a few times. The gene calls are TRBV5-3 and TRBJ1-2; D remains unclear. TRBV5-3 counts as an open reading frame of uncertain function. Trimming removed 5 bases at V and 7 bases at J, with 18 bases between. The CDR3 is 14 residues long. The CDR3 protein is CARRSWEAQPGYTF. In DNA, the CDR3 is TGTGCCAGAAGAAGTTGGGAGGCCCAACCTGGCTACACCTTC.

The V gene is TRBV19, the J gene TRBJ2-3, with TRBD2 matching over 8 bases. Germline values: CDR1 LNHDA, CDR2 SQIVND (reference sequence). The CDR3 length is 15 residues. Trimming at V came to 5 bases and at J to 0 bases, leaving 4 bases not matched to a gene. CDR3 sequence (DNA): TGTGCCAGTAGTCCGGGGGGGTTTAGCACAGATACGCAGTATTTT. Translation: CASSPGGFSTDTQYF.

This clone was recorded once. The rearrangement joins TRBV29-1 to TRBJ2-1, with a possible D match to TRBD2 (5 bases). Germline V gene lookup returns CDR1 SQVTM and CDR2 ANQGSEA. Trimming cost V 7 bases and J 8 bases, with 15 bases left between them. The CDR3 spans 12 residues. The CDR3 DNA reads TGCAGCGCAGCTACTAGTGTCCATGAGCAGTTCTTC. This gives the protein CSAATSVHEQFF.

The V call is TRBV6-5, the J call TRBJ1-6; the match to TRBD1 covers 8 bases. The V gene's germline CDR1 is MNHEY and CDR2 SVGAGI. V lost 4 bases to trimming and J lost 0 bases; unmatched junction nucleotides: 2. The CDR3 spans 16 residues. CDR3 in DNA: TGTGCCAGCAGTTGGACAGGGAGCTCCTATAATTCACCCCTCCACTTT. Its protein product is CASSWTGSSYNSPLHF.

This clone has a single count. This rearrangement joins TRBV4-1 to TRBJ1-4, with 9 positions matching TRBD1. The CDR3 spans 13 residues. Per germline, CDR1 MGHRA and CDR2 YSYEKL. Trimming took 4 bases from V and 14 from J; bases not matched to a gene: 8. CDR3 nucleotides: TGCGCCAGCAGCCGACTACAGGGGGCTTATCTGTTTTTT. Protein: CASSRLQGAYLFF.